This entry features one TCR beta chain sequence. Its antigen remains unidentified. This entry comes from a study of vaccination effects on CD4 cells after COVID-19. Sequenced by immunoSEQ multiplex PCR; TCRdb stores in-frame clones only, minus some. The sample records over 30,000 clones, around 80% being singletons. This CDR3 region has 13 residues. Germline CDR1 is ENHRY and CDR2 is SYGVKD. V was clipped by 6 bases and J by 3 bases, with 11 bases between them. After expansion with viral peptide pools in the ViraFEST assay, antigen-specific CD4+ T cells were sequenced. Researchers isolated CD4+ T cells once 9 to 11 days of culture had elapsed. Participants got two doses of BNT162b2 or mRNA-1273 vaccine. The authors exchanged half the medium for IL-2 medium on days 3 and 7.

The V gene is TRBV10-3, the J gene TRBJ1-2; weak D call: TRBD1 (5 bases). Sequencing was performed on CD4+ T cells from PBMCs cultured with HCoV-NL63 spike peptides, taken after COVID-19 vaccination. This receptor was identified in a human donor who received a COVID-19 vaccine. Some clones in this sample may be carry-over from other donors' samples. The CDR3 nucleotides read TGTGCCATCAGCGGAGGGGTGGACTATGGCTACACCTTC. It translates to CAISGGVDYGYTF.